These T cell receptor beta chains were read from a single sample in a study of molecular identifiers for immune sequencing clone quantification. TCRdb used MiXCR to reprocess the PCR reads, holding one entry per CDR3 protein. The sample consists of 490,000 or so distinct CDR3 sequences, about a fifth of them appearing once. The sample was naive CD8+ T cells from blood, with Jurkat cell RNA spiked in. The origin of the receptors is a human donor in good health. Some libraries in this study had Jurkat cell RNA spiked in. Both conserved end residues are part of each CDR3. The D gene is left open where the match is weak. Rows may omit the clone size; those that give it use once, few, many or a size class.

cdr3_length j_call v_call d_call clone_size cdr3_aa cdr3_nt
14 TRBJ2-7 TRBV11-1 NA NA CASSFGISSYEQYF TGTGCCAGCAGCTTTGGTATTAGCTCCTACGAGCAGTACTTC
11 TRBJ2-5 TRBV29-1 NA many CSVHSQETQYF TGCAGCGTCCACAGCCAAGAGACCCAGTACTTC
12 TRBJ1-1 TRBV28 NA NA CASSKGSTEAFF TGTGCCAGCAGTAAGGGTAGCACTGAAGCTTTCTTT
12 TRBJ2-1 TRBV12-3/TRBV12-4 TRBD2 few CASSSLAVEQFF TGTGCCAGCAGTTCACTAGCGGTTGAGCAGTTCTTC
15 TRBJ2-1 TRBV5-6 TRBD2 many CASSPDRGAYNEQFF TGTGCCAGCAGCCCCGACCGGGGGGCCTACAATGAGCAGTTCTTC
17 TRBJ2-5 TRBV12-3/TRBV12-4 TRBD2 NA CASSPPAGGHYQETQYF TGTGCCAGCAGTCCGCCCGCGGGGGGACACTACCAAGAGACCCAGTACTTC
14 TRBJ2-7 TRBV30 NA NA CAWSVQVTTYEQYF TGTGCCTGGAGTGTACAGGTCACTACCTACGAGCAGTACTTC
17 TRBJ2-3 TRBV12-3/TRBV12-4 TRBD2 many CASSLSPAGVHLDTQYF TGTGCCAGCAGTTTATCCCCAGCGGGGGTTCATTTAGATACGCAGTATTTT
15 TRBJ2-3 TRBV19 TRBD1 many CASSADRGPGDTQYF TGTGCCAGTAGTGCAGACAGGGGCCCTGGGGATACGCAGTATTTT
16 TRBJ2-1 TRBV19 TRBD2 NA CASSFSGGRSYNEQFF TGTGCCAGTAGTTTTAGCGGGGGTCGCTCCTACAATGAGCAGTTCTTC
19 TRBJ2-6 TRBV7-2 TRBD1 many CASSLRDRGRFDGANVLTF TGTGCCAGCAGCCTCCGGGACAGGGGGCGTTTTGACGGGGCCAACGTCCTGACTTTC
15 TRBJ2-3 TRBV20-1 NA many CSADRTDQTTDTQYF TGCAGTGCGGATAGGACCGACCAGACCACAGATACGCAGTATTTT
14 TRBJ2-1 TRBV9 NA few CASSVAVSYNEQFF TGTGCCAGCAGCGTAGCCGTCAGTTACAATGAGCAGTTCTTC
15 TRBJ2-3 TRBV7-2 NA many CASSPGDTSTDTQYF TGTGCCAGCAGCCCTGGAGACACCAGCACAGATACGCAGTATTTT
15 TRBJ2-5 TRBV28 NA few CASSPRGGSQETQYF TGTGCCAGCAGTCCCCGTGGGGGAAGCCAAGAGACCCAGTACTTC
15 TRBJ2-7 TRBV27 NA NA CASSWGTGPRNEQYF TGTGCCAGCAGCTGGGGGACGGGACCACGCAACGAGCAGTACTTC
14 TRBJ2-7 TRBV5-4 NA many CASSLVGGPHEQYF TGTGCCAGCAGCTTGGTAGGAGGTCCCCACGAGCAGTACTTC
15 TRBJ2-3 TRBV2 NA few CASKSGQVTTDTQYF TGTGCCAGCAAGTCGGGGCAGGTCACCACAGATACGCAGTATTTT
16 TRBJ2-7 TRBV4-1 NA many CASSQEFRPTTHEQYF TGCGCCAGCAGCCAAGAATTTAGGCCGACCACACACGAGCAGTACTTC
14 TRBJ2-5 TRBV9 NA NA CASSSGLEYETQYF TGTGCCAGCAGCTCGGGACTTGAATACGAGACCCAGTACTTC
15 TRBJ1-5 TRBV27 NA few CASSLSKTGALPQHF TGTGCCAGCAGTTTATCCAAAACCGGGGCCCTACCCCAGCATTTT
13 TRBJ2-7 TRBV7-9 NA few CASSQEAQYEQYF TGTGCCAGCAGCCAAGAAGCGCAGTACGAGCAGTACTTC
15 TRBJ2-5 TRBV7-9 TRBD2 NA CASSFVLAGVETQYF TGTGCCAGCAGCTTTGTACTAGCGGGGGTTGAGACCCAGTACTTC
13 TRBJ2-5 TRBV6-5 TRBD1 many CASSSTGKRTQYF TGTGCCAGCAGTTCGACAGGGAAGAGAACCCAGTACTTC
16 TRBJ2-5 TRBV11-2 TRBD2 few CASSLTAAGGTWAQYF TGTGCCAGCAGTCTTACCGCGGCGGGGGGAACTTGGGCCCAGTACTTC
17 TRBJ2-3 TRBV3-1 TRBD2 few CASSPYLAGDETDTQYF TGTGCCAGCAGCCCCTACCTAGCGGGAGATGAAACAGATACGCAGTATTTT
15 TRBJ2-3 TRBV6-2/TRBV6-3 TRBD1 many CASTAGTGTGDTQYF TGTGCCAGCACTGCTGGGACAGGGACGGGAGATACGCAGTATTTT
13 TRBJ1-1 TRBV7-9 NA NA CAGRPGLGTEAFF TGTGCCGGGCGGCCCGGGCTGGGGACTGAAGCTTTCTTT
14 TRBJ2-2 TRBV4-3 NA NA CASSQNRNTGELFF TGCGCCAGCAGCCAGAATCGGAACACCGGGGAGCTGTTTTTT
17 TRBJ1-6 TRBV5-6 NA many CASSRDRTSSYNSPLHF TGTGCCAGCAGCCGAGACCGGACGAGCTCCTATAATTCACCCCTCCACTTT
13 TRBJ2-1 TRBV2 TRBD1 NA CASSGDSYNEQFF TGTGCCAGCAGTGGGGACAGCTACAATGAGCAGTTCTTC
13 TRBJ2-7 TRBV7-9 TRBD2 many CASSLAGGDEQYF TGTGCCAGCAGCTTAGCGGGAGGGGACGAGCAGTACTTC
13 TRBJ2-3 TRBV7-9 NA many CASSFTDTDTQYF TGTGCCAGCAGCTTTACAGACACAGATACGCAGTATTTT
13 TRBJ2-3 TRBV12-3/TRBV12-4 NA NA CAGSFLSGDTQYF TGTGCCGGCAGTTTTCTGTCAGGGGATACGCAGTATTTT
13 TRBJ2-1 TRBV28 TRBD2 few CASSLGFGTSGSF TGTGCCAGCAGTTTAGGTTTCGGGACTAGCGGGTCCTTC
15 TRBJ1-6 TRBV25-1 NA once CASNPVGPGNSPLHF TGTGCCAGCAACCCCGTGGGACCGGGAAATTCACCCCTCCACTTT
13 TRBJ2-1 TRBV29-1 NA many CSVGKQTGYEQFF TGCAGCGTTGGGAAACAAACAGGGTATGAGCAGTTCTTC
11 TRBJ1-2 TRBV29-1 TRBD1 NA CSIAQGSGYTF TGCAGCATTGCACAGGGGTCTGGCTACACCTTC
16 TRBJ1-5 TRBV4-1 NA many CASSQEPGPSNQPQHF TGCGCCAGCAGCCAAGAACCCGGGCCTAGCAATCAGCCCCAGCATTTT
14 TRBJ2-1 TRBV19 TRBD2 NA CASSLAGGLNEQFF TGTGCCAGTAGTCTAGCGGGAGGATTAAATGAGCAGTTCTTC
15 TRBJ2-2 TRBV5-3 NA NA CVSRTGTANTGELFF TGTGTCAGCAGGACGGGGACCGCGAACACCGGGGAGCTGTTTTTT
13 TRBJ1-1 TRBV27 NA NA CASSLSYGTEAFF TGTGCCAGCAGTTTATCGTACGGCACTGAAGCTTTCTTT